This T cell receptor beta chain comes out of a study of shared clonotypes between healthy human individuals. The study, taken as a whole, reports: Non-shared clonotypes had lower generation probabilities than those shared by all four donors. Compared with memory subsets, naive subsets generally had larger estimated richness. Large sequencing depth failed to make sorted-subset sequencing complete, rarefaction showed.

For this clone: As yet, its antigen is unknown.

Only in-frame clones appear in the TCRdb table, and some are missing; sequencing was by immunoSEQ multiplex PCR. The sample holds 1.4 million to 1.5 million clones; 95% to 97% are singletons and the top ten take roughly 1.2%. This clonotype was sampled from a man aged 25-45 years in good health. The specimen was naive CD4+ T cells sorted from blood. Stated subset: CD45RA+ positively selected.

CDR3 residues: CASSNQGQGQPQHF. CDR3 DNA sequence: TGTGCCAGTAGCAACCAAGGGCAAGGGCAGCCCCAGCATTTT. The V and J genes are TRBV19 and TRBJ1-5; D not resolved. This CDR3 region has 14 residues. The germline V gene has CDR1 LNHDA and CDR2 SQIVND (reference sequence). V gave up 6 bases and J gave up 7 bases, with 16 bases separating them. Supplemented by reference TRBV19 and TRBJ1-5, the full variable domain reads DGGITQSPKYLFRKEGQNVTLSCEQNLNHDAMYWYRQDPGQGLRLIYYSQIVNDFQKGDIAEGYSVSREKKESFPLTVTSAQKNPTAFYLCASSNQGQGQPQHFGDGTRLSIL.